The next 16 T cell receptor beta chains were all read from a single sample in a study of blood T cell repertoires in COVID-19. Only in-frame clones appear in the TCRdb table, and some are missing; sequencing was by immunoSEQ multiplex PCR. The repertoire holds roughly 150,000 clones, with 75% to 85% as singletons. Sequences were obtained from PBMCs or T cells enriched from blood (not recorded which). The receptor set was obtained from a woman aged 60 to 75 who had recovered from COVID-19.

The V and J genes are TRBV7-2 and TRBJ1-5, with D perhaps matching TRBD1 (5 bases). Germline loops: CDR1 SGHTA, CDR2 FQGNSA. V lost 6 bases and J lost 3, with 18 bases in between. The CDR3 sequence is 16 residues long. In nucleotides, the CDR3 is TGTGCCAGCAGGGAAGGAGGGGCAGCTACCAATCAGCCCCAGCATTTT. It translates to CASREGGAATNQPQHF.

This clone has just one count. The chain uses TRBV7-8 and TRBJ2-2, with 9 bases lining up with TRBD2. The germline CDR1 and CDR2 sequences are SGHVS and FQNEAQ. V lost 5 bases and J lost 6; bases outside the gene matches: 4. The CDR3 spans 14 residues. DNA of the CDR3: TGTGCCAGCAGCCCCGGGACTAGCCCCGGGGAGCTGTTTTTT. The encoded protein is CASSPGTSPGELFF.

The CDR3 DNA reads TGTGCCAGCAGCCAAGCGGGGAGACAAGAGACCCAGTACTTC. Residues: CASSQAGRQETQYF. This chain links TRBV3-1 (or the pseudogene TRBV3-2) with TRBJ2-5, with D maybe TRBD2 (5 bases). Germline V gene sequence: CDR1 LGHDT, CDR2 YNNKEL (reference sequence). V shed 1 base and J shed 2 bases, with 8 bases lying between them. The CDR3 runs to 14 residues.

The V gene is TRBV21-1, the J gene TRBJ1-3; the table's TRBD1 call for D was not verified on the DNA. TRBV21-1 is shown as a pseudogene. This CDR3 has 12 residues. CDR3 coding DNA: TGTGCCAGCAGCAAAGCCGGCCAGGACATATATTTT. Its translation: CASSKAGQDIYF.

The chain is built from TRBV10-2 and TRBJ2-7, with TRBD1 as a possible D gene (5 bases). The CDR3 sequence is 13 residues long. The germline V gene encodes CDR1 WSHSY and CDR2 SAAADI. V was cut by 4 bases and J by 3 bases, with 10 bases left in between. The CDR3 DNA is TGCGCCAGCAGTGTGGACACCGACTACGAGCAGTACTTC. Its translation: CASSVDTDYEQYF.

The chain employs TRBV6-1 and TRBJ1-5, with TRBD1 matching 8 bases. Germline CDR1 is MNHNS and CDR2 is SASEGT. V shed 3 bases, J shed 7 bases, and the junction held 5 bases outside the gene matches. The CDR3 sequence is 14 residues long. The CDR3 DNA follows: TGTGCCAGCAGTGACGACAGGGGTGACCAGCCCCAGCATTTT. Its translation: CASSDDRGDQPQHF.

The chain recombines TRBV6-1 with TRBJ1-2, with TRBD1 identical over 8 bases. Germline CDR1 MNHNS, CDR2 SASEGT. CDR3 size: 14 residues. J was trimmed by 7 bases and V by 3 bases; bases with no gene match: 7. CDR3: CASSEAGGLGGYTF. The CDR3 bases are TGTGCCAGCAGTGAGGCAGGGGGCCTTGGTGGCTACACCTTC.

V usage is TRBV9 and J usage is TRBJ1-2; TRBD1 matches at 8 bases. This CDR3 comprises 14 residues. The germline CDR1 and CDR2 sequences are SGDLS and YYNGEE. J gave up 5 bases and V 0 bases, and 3 bases lay outside the gene matches. The CDR3 bases are TGTGCCAGCAGCGTAGCGCAGGGGGCGTATGGCTACACCTTC. This translates into CASSVAQGAYGYTF. Complete variable domain (other parts from reference TRBV9 and TRBJ1-2): DSGVTQTPKHLITATGQRVTLRCSPRSGDLSVYWYQQSLDQGLQFLIQYYNGEERAKGNILERFSAQQFPDLHSELNLSSLELGDSALYFCASSVAQGAYGYTFGSGTRLTVV.

The chain carries TRBV29-1 and TRBJ2-3; D uncertain. Germline V gene lookup returns CDR1 SQVTM and CDR2 ANQGSEA. The CDR3 consists of 14 residues. The ends were cut back, 3 bases at V and 0 bases at J, with 10 bases in the middle. DNA of the CDR3: TGCAGCGTTGATATATACAGCAGCACAGATACGCAGTATTTT. This translates into CSVDIYSSTDTQYF.

The J gene is TRBJ2-1, the V gene TRBV12-5; D might be TRBD2 (6 bases). V lost 0 bases to trimming and J lost 3 bases, with 15 bases between them. This CDR3 has 17 residues. The germline gives CDR1 LGHNT, CDR2 FRNRAP. The CDR3 spells CASGLVNLAGNYNEQFF. The CDR3 DNA sequence: TGTGCTAGTGGTTTGGTAAATTTGGCGGGGAACTACAATGAGCAGTTCTTC.

The chain links TRBV11-3 to TRBJ2-1, with 11 bases fitting TRBD1. Germline assignment: CDR1 SGHNT and CDR2 YENEEA. J lost 6 bases, V lost 3 bases, and 1 base had no gene match. This CDR3 contains 14 residues. CDR3 amino acids: CASSLGTGGNEQFF. In DNA form, the CDR3 reads TGTGCCAGCAGCTTGGGGACAGGGGGCAATGAGCAGTTCTTC. The full variable domain, with the rest looked up from reference TRBV11-3 and TRBJ2-1, is EAGVVQSPRYKIIEKKQPVAFWCNPISGHNTLYWYLQNLGQGPELLIRYENEEAVDDSQLPKDRFSAERLKGVDSTLKIQPAELGDSAVYLCASSLGTGGNEQFFGPGTRLTVL.

J is TRBJ2-6 and V is TRBV24-1, with D perhaps matching TRBD2 (6 bases). The germline V gene encodes CDR1 KGHDR and CDR2 SFDVKD. The CDR3 sequence is 15 residues long. Trimming shortened V by 9 bases and J by 0 bases, and 11 bases separated the two germline ends. CDR3 in amino acids: CATPSENSGANVLTF. CDR3 nucleotide sequence: TGTGCCACCCCTAGCGAAAACTCTGGGGCCAACGTCCTGACTTTC.

The V gene is TRBV2, the J gene TRBJ1-1; no firm D call. Germline CDR1 reads SNHLY; CDR2 reads FYNNEI. The CDR3 is made up of 15 amino acids. Trimming removed 2 bases from V and 6 bases from J, with 16 bases in between. CDR3 loop: CASSERIRRGPEAFF. CDR3 nucleotide sequence: TGTGCCAGCAGTGAACGTATTAGGCGAGGCCCTGAAGCTTTCTTT.

The chain is built from TRBV5-1 and TRBJ1-1, with D perhaps matching TRBD1 (5 bases). The CDR3 covers 14 residues. The germline V and J ends were trimmed by 4 bases and 4 bases, with 14 bases remaining between them. CDR1 is SGHRS and CDR2 is YFSETQ in the germline V gene. CDR3 sequence reads: CASSGEPGITEAFF. In DNA, the CDR3 is TGCGCCAGCAGCGGGGAACCAGGGATCACTGAAGCTTTCTTT.

The J gene is TRBJ1-3, the V gene TRBV9; 7 bases are shared with TRBD1. The length of the CDR3 is 16 residues. Trimming at V came to 4 bases and at J to 4 bases, leaving 11 bases not matched to a gene. Germline V gene lookup returns CDR1 SGDLS and CDR2 YYNGEE. In DNA, the CDR3 is TGTGCCAGCAGCCTCCTCCTTCAGGGGGTCGGAAACACCATATATTTT. This gives the protein CASSLLLQGVGNTIYF.

This clone has just one count. V is TRBV19 and J is TRBJ1-2; 7 bases map to TRBD1. The CDR3 sequence is 11 residues long. V shed 10 bases and J 4 bases; nucleotides not matched to a gene: 3. Germline CDR1 LNHDA, CDR2 SQIVND (reference sequence). The CDR3 nucleotides read TGTGCCAAGGACAGGACCTATGGCTACACCTTC. Protein sequence: CAKDRTYGYTF.